This T cell receptor beta chain was found in a study of OX40 agonist ivuxolimab in advanced cancers. Across the study: It was ivuxolimab, an agonistic anti-OX40 (CD134) antibody, that patients were treated with.

The protocol was immunoSEQ multiplex PCR, while the TCRdb copy is restricted to in-frame clones and leaves out a portion. The sample carries about 37,000 clones, 70% to 85% recorded once. The V end lost 0 bases, the J end lost 7 bases, and 16 bases lay between the germline ends. CDR1 and CDR2 (germline): SEHNR, FQNEAQ (reference sequence). This CDR3 spans 15 amino acids. The receptor was derived from an adult with an advanced solid tumor such as melanoma, head and neck, liver or kidney cancer. The source material was CD4+ or CD8+ T cells sorted from blood, sampled in a trial of the OX40 agonist ivuxolimab. The chain combines TRBV7-9 with TRBJ2-7; D unresolved. The CDR3 coding sequence is TGTGCCAGCAGCTTAGCGCTTCAGGCCGACGAGGAGCAGTACTTC. It is translated as CASSLALQADEEQYF.